The following is a T cell receptor beta chain sequence with its context. Its cognate antigen is unknown. The data derive from a study of glioma-infiltrating T cells after dendritic cell vaccination. General observations from the study: Few patients contributed both blood and tumor specimens. Longer survival after dendritic cell vaccination followed higher pretreatment TIL content.

Trimming pared 1 base from V and 1 base from J, leaving 11 bases between. CDR3 length: 15 residues. Germline CDR1 reads SEHNR; CDR2 reads FQNEAQ (reference sequence). The time point denotes: after dendritic cell vaccination, including at tumor progression/relapse. Isocitrate dehydrogenase mutation was absent in all glioblastoma patients. Profiling relied on immunoSEQ multiplex PCR, and the TCRdb table lists in-frame clones only, not all of them. The table lists roughly 80,000 clones, about nine tenths of them singletons. The rearrangement uses TRBV7-9 and TRBJ2-7, with TRBD2 as a possible D gene (5 bases). This material consisted of blood, taken after dendritic cell vaccination. The clonotype was recovered from a human donor with glioblastoma. The CDR3 loop is CASSLERGTSYEQYF. The CDR3 nucleotides read TGTGCCAGCAGCTTAGAACGGGGAACTTCCTACGAGCAGTACTTC.